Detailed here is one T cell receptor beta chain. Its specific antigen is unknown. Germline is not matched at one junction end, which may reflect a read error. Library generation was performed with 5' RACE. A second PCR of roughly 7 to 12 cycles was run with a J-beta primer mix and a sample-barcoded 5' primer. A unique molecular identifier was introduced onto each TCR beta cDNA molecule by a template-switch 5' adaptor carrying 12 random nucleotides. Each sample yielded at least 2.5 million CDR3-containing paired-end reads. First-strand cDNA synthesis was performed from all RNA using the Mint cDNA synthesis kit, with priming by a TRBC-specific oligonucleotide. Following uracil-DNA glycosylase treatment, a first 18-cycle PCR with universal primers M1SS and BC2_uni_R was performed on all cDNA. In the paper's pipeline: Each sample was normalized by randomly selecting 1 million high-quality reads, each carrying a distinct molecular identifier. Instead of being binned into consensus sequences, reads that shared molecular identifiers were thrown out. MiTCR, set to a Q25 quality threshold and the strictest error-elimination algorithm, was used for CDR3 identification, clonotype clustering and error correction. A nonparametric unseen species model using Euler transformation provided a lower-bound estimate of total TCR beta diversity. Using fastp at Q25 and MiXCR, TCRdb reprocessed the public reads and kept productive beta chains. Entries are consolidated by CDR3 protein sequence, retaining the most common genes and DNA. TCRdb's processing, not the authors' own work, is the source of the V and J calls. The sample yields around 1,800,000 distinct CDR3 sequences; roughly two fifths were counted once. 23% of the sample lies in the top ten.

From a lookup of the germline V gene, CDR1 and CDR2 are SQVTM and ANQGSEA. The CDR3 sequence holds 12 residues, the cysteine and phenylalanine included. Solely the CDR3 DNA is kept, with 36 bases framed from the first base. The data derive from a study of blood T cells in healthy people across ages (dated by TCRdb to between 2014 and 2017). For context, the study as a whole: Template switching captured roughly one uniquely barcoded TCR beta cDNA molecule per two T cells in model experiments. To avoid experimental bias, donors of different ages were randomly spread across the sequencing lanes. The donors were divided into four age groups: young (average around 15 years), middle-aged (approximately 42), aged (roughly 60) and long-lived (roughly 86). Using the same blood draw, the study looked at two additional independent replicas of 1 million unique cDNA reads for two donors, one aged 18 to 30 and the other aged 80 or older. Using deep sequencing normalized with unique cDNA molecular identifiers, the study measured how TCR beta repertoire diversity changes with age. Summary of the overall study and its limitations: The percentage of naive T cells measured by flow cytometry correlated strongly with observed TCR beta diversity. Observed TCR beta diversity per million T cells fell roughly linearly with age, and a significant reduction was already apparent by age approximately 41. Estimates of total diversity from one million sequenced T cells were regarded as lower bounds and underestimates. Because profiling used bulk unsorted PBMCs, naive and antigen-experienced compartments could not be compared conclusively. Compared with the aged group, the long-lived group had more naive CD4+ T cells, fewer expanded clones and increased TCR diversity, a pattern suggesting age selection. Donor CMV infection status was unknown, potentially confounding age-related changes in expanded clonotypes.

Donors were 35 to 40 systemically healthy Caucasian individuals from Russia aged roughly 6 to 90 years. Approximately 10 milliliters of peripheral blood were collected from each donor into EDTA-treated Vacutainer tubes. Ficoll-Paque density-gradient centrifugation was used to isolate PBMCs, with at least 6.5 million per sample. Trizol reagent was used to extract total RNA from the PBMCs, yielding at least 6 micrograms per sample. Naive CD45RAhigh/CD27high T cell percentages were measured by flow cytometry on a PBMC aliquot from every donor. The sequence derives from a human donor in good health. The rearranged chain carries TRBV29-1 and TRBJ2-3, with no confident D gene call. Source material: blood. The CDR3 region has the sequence CSVRNSADAQYF. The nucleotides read TGCAGCGTGCGCAACAGCGCAGATGCGCAGTATTTT.